The following is a T cell receptor beta chain sequence with its context. In its sample, this clone was seen once. Its antigen remains unidentified. Per-base quality was not reported, and no clone a single base away is much larger than it. Trimming takes 1 base from V and 2 bases from J, and the germline ends sit 9 bases apart. CDR1 and CDR2 were assigned from the germline V gene as SGDLS and YYNGEE. CDR3 length: 14 amino acids, cysteine to phenylalanine. The only DNA kept is the CDR3, 42 bases in frame from the first base. The receptor library was made with the immunoSEQ multiplex PCR assay. A mixture of 60 forward primers for TCR Vbeta segments and 13 reverse primers for TCR Jbeta segments was used in the multiplex PCR. The CDR3 region of rearranged TCR beta genes was amplified from genomic DNA with a multiplex PCR assay. Amplified TCR beta libraries were sequenced as 87-base-pair reads on the Illumina HiSeq System. In the authors' own workflow: A later analysis tallied 75 million to 85 million unique TCR beta chains across the 666 repertoires, and some 12 million of those chains were shared by two or more donors. A nearest-neighbor algorithm error-corrected the raw reads and collapsed the reads into unique sequences, merging closely related sequences to remove PCR and sequencing errors. To assign V, D and J gene segments, CDR3 sequences were aligned to IMGT reference sequences. For a sequence to be retained, a match of at least six nucleotides to both a V gene segment and a J gene segment was required. A rearrangement was called productive if the CDR3 had no stop codons and remained in frame with V and J, and every other rearrangement was called non-productive. Following IMGT convention, CDR3 was defined as the stretch from the second conserved V-encoded cysteine to the conserved J-encoded phenylalanine. Sequences without an unambiguous match to a single V gene segment were excluded from the earlier analysis of about 600 of the donors. An earlier analysis of 587 of the donors classified V segments as functional when productive rearrangements were above 56.7% and as segregating when the standard deviation between donors was above 5%. A statistical classification framework was built to diagnose cytomegalovirus status from the catalog of TCR beta chain sequences. In a later analysis, TCR nucleotide sequences were compared against IMGT/GENE-DB human TR gene sequences so that V and J genes could be assigned. A later analysis assigned CDR3 sequences and most-parsimonious VDJ recombination scenarios with the TCRdist pipeline. In a later analysis, every TCR beta chain was defined by the combination of its CDR3 amino acid sequence and its V-gene family, and reads without a unique V-gene family were dropped. In a later analysis, some 600 highly shared, low-generation-probability nucleotide sequences were removed to address suspected cross-contamination and a sequencing artifact. In a later analysis, a clonal expansion index for each public chain was calculated from normalized within-repertoire ranks of inferred template counts. A later analysis computed generation probabilities with a VDJ recombination model fitted to out-of-frame rearrangements, and checked the results against IGoR. In a later analysis, TCR-TCR, TCR-HLA and TCR-CMV co-occurrence was scored with hypergeometric tests, and a repertoire-size bias correction was applied to TCR pairs. To estimate false discovery rates, a later analysis permuted the HLA or CMV assignments 20 times. In a later analysis, co-occurring TCRs were grouped with DBSCAN, and TCRdist sequence similarity was added when clustering was performed within HLA-allele-positive subsets. For co-occurrence clustering, repertoires with fewer than 30,000 or more than 120,000 public chains were excluded, along with 4 to 6 repertoires with anomalous nucleotide sharing. In TCRdb, the immuneACCESS table is reduced to in-frame sequences with V and J assigned. These tables do not hold every clone; where another copy was compared, an unresolved V gene accounts for under half, and the others remain unexplained. The DNA gave D and trimming, while V, J and clone size come from that table. The sample has some 160,000 clones on record, approximately 80% of them singletons. Of the sample, about 1.5% is held by the ten largest clones.

The sample belongs to a study of cytomegalovirus exposure and HLA in healthy donors (dated by TCRdb to the late 2010s). With respect to the entire study: According to an earlier analysis of 587 of the donors, some 180 million T cells yielded 117 million unique TCR beta sequences and roughly 280 Gb of sequence data. A later genetic analysis used genome-wide SNP genotypes for about 60% of the 666 donors, treating that subset as a discovery cohort. Rather than using new phenotypic data, the later analysis identified candidate immune exposures from TCR beta sequences and from how often those sequences occurred across donors. About five DR-DQ haplotypes were treated as single units for association and clustering because of strong linkage in the cohort. All discovery cohort repertoires had been generated on a single sequencing platform. The study used immunosequencing to profile the T cell repertoires of hundreds of subjects and linked those repertoires to cytomegalovirus serostatus. Along with the approximately 700-subject first cohort, a separate validation cohort of 120 different subjects was used. Donor age, sex, ethnicity and CMV serostatus were compiled together with the repertoire data. To decide whether each TCR beta V gene segment behaved as functional or pseudogenic, an earlier analysis of approximately 620 of the donors relied on high-throughput TCR beta sequencing. The study combined high-throughput TCR immunosequencing, statistical association of individual TCRs with disease status, and machine learning to predict cytomegalovirus infection status. A later analysis re-examined previously published TCR beta repertoires from 600 to 700 donors and added high-resolution HLA genotyping to investigate patterns of TCR occurrence. Class I and class II HLA loci were covered by the typing at four-digit resolution. The study aimed to test whether signatures of past pathogen exposure could be identified by cataloging public T cell receptors. The genetic ancestry cluster associated with self-reported Caucasian donors included about 84% of the roughly 400 genotyped donors. An early release that covered about 640 HLA-typed donors contained approximately 290 gigabases of sequencing data and about 93 million unique TCR sequences. Typing coverage varied by locus: roughly 620-630 donors for A, B, C, DRB1 and DQB1; more than 500 for DQA1; nearly 610 for DPA1; roughly 450 for DPB1. Across roughly 420 genotyped donors of the cohort, an average of about 240,000 unique TCR beta nucleotide sequences per donor were sequenced, and approximately 19% of those sequences were non-productive. Overall results and qualifications from the work: An association between a missense DCLRE1C variant and V-gene and J-gene trimming of TCR beta chains was found in a later genetic analysis and replicated in an independent cohort. The presence/absence analyses assumed that sequencing depth was roughly uniform across donors, and that assumption may not be true. CMV serostatus was the only immune exposure information available for the cohort. A cluster of highly shared sequence variants was judged likely to be a technical artifact of the sequencing pipeline. In a later analysis, several top co-occurrence clusters were reported to appear linked to parvovirus B19, influenza, CMV and Epstein-Barr virus. A later analysis associated about 17,000 TCR beta sequences with specific HLA alleles at a false discovery rate of 0.05. A few of the identified cytomegalovirus-associated TCR beta chains were confirmed in vitro to be specific for cytomegalovirus antigens. Most TCR sequences were observed very rarely across donors, whereas some public TCRs were present in many individuals. Because the 87-base-pair reads could not distinguish some IMGT-functional V segments, including TRBV6-2 and TRBV6-3, those segments were excluded. In a later analysis, HLA-associated TCR beta chains showed more clonal expansion and lower generation probabilities than non-associated chains that were equally common. In both the original and validation cohorts, the classifier was reported to diagnose cytomegalovirus status with high specificity and sensitivity. Compared with the approximately 670-donor mean, donors in an Asian-associated ancestry cluster had fewer N-insertions in productive TCRs, according to a later genetic analysis. In a later analysis, the rate of TCR association differed among HLA loci, with DRB1 alleles having the most associated TCRs and HLA-C alleles having the fewest. Correlated functional status among segregating V segments might reflect linkage disequilibrium, but an unknown experimental factor could not be ruled out. When HLA alleles, especially DR and DQ, strongly co-occurred, attributing TCR associations to individual alleles was difficult. In an earlier analysis of approximately 600 of the donors, most TCR beta V segments were observed in productive rearrangements about 90% or about 30% of the time, broadly matching IMGT annotations. The study gave a list of 150 to 200 TCR beta chains associated with cytomegalovirus. Only TCR beta chains were sequenced in this cohort, and the absence of alpha or paired-chain data limited detectable features. HLA typing was unavailable for some donors at each locus, so association tests used only the typed subset. According to the authors, the approach could potentially be generalized to other disease states and immunological phenotypes. In a later analysis, most CMV-associated TCR beta chains were found to appear HLA-restricted, with HLA associations seemingly driven largely by CMV exposure. Seventeen rarely observed V segments, including chromosome 9 orphons, were excluded from the earlier analysis of a few hundred of the donors because counts were too low. A further reported finding was that TCR beta sequences accurately predicted the HLA-A and HLA-B alleles for most subjects in the first cohort.

The cohort comprised fewer than 750 healthy bone marrow donors. Cohort members were all nominally healthy when sampled, although unrecorded immune exposures were likely present. The donor was CMV seronegative and was included in the group of about 350 seronegative cohort members. Every donor gave a peripheral blood sample, and the peripheral blood mononuclear cells from that sample were used for TCR beta sequencing. Genomic DNA extraction from the blood cell samples was performed with the Qiagen DNeasy Blood Extraction Kit. The chain couples TRBV9 to TRBJ1-2, with the D gene too uncertain to name. This TCR was recovered from a woman in her twenties or thirties in good health and CMV-seronegative. The specimen sequenced was PBMCs. The sequence in DNA is TGTGCCAGCAGCGTACAGACTGGAAACTATGGCTACACCTTC. It translates as CASSVQTGNYGYTF. With the portions outside the CDR3 filled from the reference TRBV9 and TRBJ1-2 genes, the complete variable region becomes DSGVTQTPKHLITATGQRVTLRCSPRSGDLSVYWYQQSLDQGLQFLIQYYNGEERAKGNILERFSAQQFPDLHSELNLSSLELGDSALYFCASSVQTGNYGYTFGSGTRLTVV.